The TCR beta chain described here comes from a study of CD8 T cells in ankylosing spondylitis. Germline lookup yields CDR1 SEHNR and CDR2 FQNEAQ (reference sequence). The V end was cut by 5 bases, the J end by 10 bases, with 15 bases between. The CDR3 has 14 amino acids. This clonotype was seen more than once but under ten times. Antigen: not known. A single record per CDR3 protein comes from TCRdb applying MiXCR to the 5' RACE reads. The table shows 200,000 to 250,000 distinct CDR3 sequences, with roughly a tenth occurring only once. Notes on the study in general: A TCR beta motif of roughly eight highly homologous variants seemed to mark ankylosing spondylitis blood.

Sequencing was done on a sample of blood, either unsorted or a sorted T cell fraction (not recorded which). The J gene is TRBJ1-6, the V gene TRBV7-9; D is possibly TRBD1 (5 bases). This TCR was sampled from a male donor with ankylosing spondylitis or in good health (not recorded which). CDR3 in DNA: TGTGCCAGCAGCCTTGCGGAGGGGCACTCACCCCTCCACTTT. Translation: CASSLAEGHSPLHF.